These 23 T cell receptor beta chains came from one sample sequenced in a study of tumor-infiltrating lymphocytes in primary liver carcinoma. TCR beta cDNA was made from approximately 500 ng total RNA with a constant-region primer. Modified slightly, ARM-PCR produced TCR beta libraries over three nested multiplex PCR rounds. The opening two PCR rounds, 10 cycles each, paired TRBV1-TRBV30 forward primers with a C-beta reverse primer. TCRdb recomputed calls from the multiplex PCR reads with MiXCR, one row per CDR3 protein. Of roughly 40,000 distinct CDR3 sequences detected, more than 60% appear once; the ten largest clones hold less than 50%. Unsorted bulk tissue of about 17-32 mg yielded co-extracted RNA and DNA. Sample: tumor-adjacent normal liver tissue. The receptors were sampled from a woman aged 25 to 45 with primary liver carcinoma and hepatitis B virus infection.

This clonotype came up many times. The V and J genes are TRBV5-1 and TRBJ1-1; D possibly corresponds to TRBD1 (5 bases). The CDR3 is made up of 15 amino acids. V lost 0 bases and J 8 bases, leaving 17 bases between the germline ends. CDR1 is SGHRS and CDR2 is YFSETQ in the germline V gene. The CDR3 loop reads CASSLASYAGTEAFF. CDR3 in DNA: TGCGCCAGCAGCTTGGCCTCTTATGCCGGGACGGAAGCTTTCTTT.

Comment on this clonotype: With a much larger clone just one base away, this may be a read error. The chain has TRBV9 and TRBJ2-7; 7 bases match TRBD2. The germline CDR1 and CDR2 sequences are SGDLS and YYNGEE. This CDR3 has 16 amino acids. V dropped 4 bases and J dropped 4; count of bases not matched to a gene: 14. CDR3: CASSPNTGGEIYEQYF. The CDR3 nucleotides are TGTGCCAGCAGCCCCAATACGGGGGGAGAAATTTACGAGCAGTACTTC.

Comments on this clonotype: This may arise from a read error, as a much more abundant clone is one base away. V usage is TRBV7-9 and J usage is TRBJ2-2; 7 bases map to TRBD2. The V gene's germline CDR1 is SEHNR and CDR2 FQNEAQ (reference sequence). CDR3 length: 19 residues. The CDR3 DNA reads TGTGACAGCAGCCTCGTACCTTCCTACGGGGGGTCCTACACCGGGGAGCTGTTTTTT. Its protein is CDSSLVPSYGGSYTGELFF.

This clonotype showed up many times. The chain is built from TRBV5-6 and TRBJ2-1; 10 bases are a match to TRBD2. The V gene end was trimmed by 2 bases and the J gene end by 7 bases; junction bases not matched to a gene: 6. The germline gives CDR1 SGHDT, CDR2 YYEEEE. This CDR3 has 15 residues. CDR3 protein: CASSFLAGDPNEQFF. CDR3 nucleotides: TGTGCCAGCAGCTTTCTAGCGGGAGATCCGAATGAGCAGTTCTTC.

A remark on this clonotype: A read error may produce the germline difference seen at one junction end. This chain links TRBV6-6 with TRBJ2-7, with D perhaps TRBD1 or TRBD2 (5 bases each). Germline V CDR1 and CDR2: MNHNY, SVGAGI (reference sequence). This CDR3 is 13 amino acids long. The CDR3 region is CVSSNGGNYEQYF. The DNA of the CDR3 is TGTGTCAGCAGTAATGGGGGAAACTACGAGCAGTACTTC.

About this clonotype itself: Relative to the germline gene, one junction end is altered; a read error may explain this. V and J are TRBV6-2 or TRBV6-3 and TRBJ1-1, with D possibly TRBD1 on 5 matching bases. The length of the CDR3 is 14 residues. Germline V lookup: CDR1 MNHEY, CDR2 SVGEGT. The CDR3 DNA reads TGTGCCAGCAGTTACGACTGGGGAGGGACTGAAGCTCTATTT. It specifies CASSYDWGGTEALF.

As for this clonotype: A junction boundary mismatches the germline segment, possibly from a read error. This chain connects TRBV11-3 to TRBJ2-2; the D gene is possibly TRBD1 (5 bases). CDR3 length equals 16 residues. The germline V gene has CDR1 SGHNT and CDR2 YENEEA. The CDR3, as DNA: TGTGCCAGCAGCTTGGCTTCCATTAGTGTGGGCAGGGAACTGTTTTTT. It is translated as CASSLASISVGRELFF.

The chain has TRBV11-2 and TRBJ2-5; D ambiguous. The germline CDR1 and CDR2 sequences are SGHAT and FQNNGV. Trimming shortened V by 4 bases and J by 3 bases, and 12 bases separated the two germline ends. This CDR3 region has 14 residues. The CDR3 nucleotides are TGTGCCAGCAGCTGGGATGGAGCCAAAGAGACCCAGTACTTC. Translating it yields CASSWDGAKETQYF.

About this clonotype: A read error may account for a junction end that differs from germline. The chain links TRBV6-1 to TRBJ2-1; D is perhaps TRBD2 (6 bases). Looked up from germline, CDR1 is MNHNS and CDR2 is SASEGT. CDR3 length equals 13 residues. CDR3 DNA sequence: TGTGCCAGCAGTGAAAAGGACTACAATGAGCTGCTCTTC. Encoded protein: CASSEKDYNELLF.

Comments on this clonotype: Its ends do not fully match the called genes, so a read error is possible. The chain couples TRBV4-3 to TRBJ2-1, with a possible D match to TRBD2 (5 bases). From germline, CDR1 is LGHNA and CDR2 YSLEER. The CDR3 is 14 residues long. The CDR3 DNA follows: TGCCCTAGCAGCCACACAGAGTTGGTCAATGAGCAATTCTTC. Its protein is CPSSHTELVNEQFF.

Comment on this clonotype: At one end, the junction sequence differs from germline, possibly due to a read error. The V call is TRBV4-3, the J call TRBJ2-1, with a possible D match to TRBD2 (6 bases). The germline V gene has CDR1 LGHNA and CDR2 YSLEER. The CDR3 is made up of 16 amino acids. The CDR3 region is CANSQNAGSSYIEQFF. The DNA of the CDR3 is TGCGCCAACAGCCAAAATGCGGGAAGCTCCTACATTGAGCAGTTCTTC.

This clonotype was observed once. The chain joins TRBV4-1 to TRBJ2-5, with D perhaps matching TRBD2 (5 bases). The CDR3 runs 14 residues. Germline assignment: CDR1 MGHRA and CDR2 YSYEKL. Trimming took off 3 bases at V and 10 bases at J, with 18 bases between the two ends. The CDR3 spells CASSQEERAVIQYF. CDR3 DNA: TGCGCCAGCAGCCAGGAAGAGAGGGCTGTGATCCAGTACTTC.

Comment on this clonotype: This sequence may be a read error, since a much larger clone differs from it by one base. The rearrangement links TRBV15 to TRBJ1-5; the match to TRBD1 covers 7 bases. Germline V gene data show CDR1 as LNHNV and CDR2 as YYDKDF (reference sequence). The CDR3 contains 15 residues. The CDR3 loop reads CATSRPGTDNQPLHF. In DNA form, the CDR3 reads TGTGCCACCAGCAGACCCGGGACAGACAATCAGCCCCTGCATTTT.

A single count supports this clonotype. The rearrangement joins TRBV7-8 to TRBJ2-3; a weak D match, TRBD1 (5 bases). CDR1 is SGHVS and CDR2 is FQNEAQ in the germline V gene. The CDR3 runs 14 residues. The CDR3, as DNA: TGTACCAACAGGAAGGGGTTGGGCACAGATACGCAGTATTTT. Translating gives CTNRKGLGTDTQYF.

Regarding this clonotype: The conserved phenylalanine or tryptophan normally closing the CDR3 is absent here, so this likely arose from a read error. J is TRBJ2-5 and V is TRBV7-9; the D is unclear. Germline V lookup: CDR1 SEHNR, CDR2 FQNEAQ (reference sequence). The CDR3 has 14 residues. Trimming removed 5 bases at V and 1 base at J, with 11 bases between. The CDR3, as DNA: TGTGCCAGCAGCATATCCGGCGGCCAAGAGACCCAGTACCTC. This gives the protein CASSISGGQETQYL.

As concerns this clonotype: One base away lies a much larger clone, so this may be a sequencing read error. V and J are TRBV6-4 and TRBJ2-1; 11 nucleotides match TRBD2. The length of the CDR3 is 16 residues. Germline CDR1 MRHNA, CDR2 SNTAGT. The CDR3 nucleotides are TGTGTCAGCAGTGACGGACTAGCGGGTTCCTACAATGAGCAGTTCTTC. It specifies CVSSDGLAGSYNEQFF.

Notes on this clonotype: One base away lies a much larger clone, so this may be a sequencing read error. The gene calls are TRBV7-9 and TRBJ1-6; D perhaps matches TRBD1 (5 bases). The ends were cut back, 6 bases at V and 7 bases at J, with 19 bases in the middle. The germline V gene has CDR1 SEHNR and CDR2 FQNEAQ (reference sequence). The CDR3 covers 16 residues. CDR3 in amino acids: CASRPLCGADNSPLHF. The CDR3 DNA reads TGTGCCAGCAGGCCCCTGTGTGGGGCCGACAATTCACCCCTCCACTTT.

This clonotype has a handful of counts. A much larger clone differs from this one at a single base, so this may be a read error. V usage is TRBV6-6 and J usage is TRBJ2-1, with 11 bases identical to TRBD2. Germline lookup yields CDR1 MNHNY and CDR2 SVGAGI (reference sequence). This CDR3 is built from 20 residues. The CDR3 spells CASSYSWLAGGRSSYNEQLF. CDR3 nucleotides: TGTGCCAGCAGTTACTCGTGGCTAGCGGGAGGTCGAAGCTCCTACAATGAGCAGCTCTTC.

This clonotype was detected a few times. The genes are TRBV6-2 or TRBV6-3 and TRBJ2-2; 9 bases map to TRBD1. Germline V gene sequence: CDR1 MNHEY, CDR2 SVGEGT. CDR3 length: 15 amino acids. Losses at the gene ends were 10 bases for V and 5 bases for J; bases not matched to a gene: 11. Here the CDR3 reads CATSLGTGCTGELFF. The CDR3 DNA reads as TGTGCCACCTCCCTCGGGACAGGGTGTACCGGGGAGCTGTTTTTT.

For this clonotype: The conserved phenylalanine or tryptophan normally closing the CDR3 is absent here, so this likely arose from a read error. The J gene is TRBJ2-1, the V gene TRBV10-2; tentative D call: TRBD1 (6 bases). Per germline, CDR1 WSHSY and CDR2 SAAADI. The CDR3 length is 14 residues. Trimming left V 7 bases short and J 5 bases short, with 15 bases between. This CDR3 is CASNEDRQNNEQFL. For the CDR3, the DNA is TGCGCCAGCAATGAAGACAGGCAGAACAATGAGCAGTTCTTA.

This clonotype is a singleton in its sample. The junction and the germline gene differ at one end; a read error may be behind it. V usage is TRBV12-3 or TRBV12-4 and J usage is TRBJ2-3; TRBD2 matches at 7 bases. The CDR3 consists of 17 residues. The DNA for the CDR3 is TGTACCAGCAGTCCCAGTTCGACTAGCCCTAGCACAGATACGCAGTATTTT. Residues: CTSSPSSTSPSTDTQYF.

Notes on this clonotype: The CDR3 does not close with the conserved phenylalanine or tryptophan, likely indicating a read error. The limits of the CDR3 on the DNA are not certain, so only TCRdb's listed CDR3 is given. The V call is TRBV11-2, the J call TRBJ2-7. Both ends counted, the CDR3 spans 12 residues. The germline CDR1 and CDR2 sequences are SGHAT and FQNNGV. CDR3: CTSSLGIPNLYS.

This clonotype was seen repeatedly, ten times or more. This sequence joins TRBV29-1 and TRBJ2-7; weak D call: TRBD1 (6 bases). The germline V gene has CDR1 SQVTM and CDR2 ANQGSEA. The V gene lost 6 bases and the J gene lost 1 base, with 19 bases spanning the gap. The CDR3 has 15 amino acids. The CDR3 DNA sequence: TGCAGCGTCACCCCATCACAGGGCTCGTCCTACGAGCAGTACTTC. It translates to CSVTPSQGSSYEQYF.